A single sample gave rise to the 11 T cell receptor beta chains below, sequenced in a study of blood T cell repertoires in COVID-19. The method was immunoSEQ multiplex PCR; TCRdb's version includes in-frame clones alone and lacks a portion of them. This sample has some 200,000 clones, with roughly 75% found just once. Specimen: peripheral blood. These receptors originate from a woman in her sixties or seventies with acute or convalescent COVID-19.

The chain has TRBV30 and TRBJ2-1; 8 bases are a match to TRBD1. CDR1 is GTSNPN and CDR2 is SVGIG in the germline V gene (reference sequence). This CDR3 is built from 17 residues. The ends lost 1 base at V and 7 bases at J; junction bases unmatched: 15. This chain's CDR3 is CAWSGVLGQGHYNEQFF. The CDR3, as DNA: TGTGCCTGGAGTGGGGTCTTAGGACAGGGACATTATAATGAGCAGTTCTTC.

This clone was seen only a few times. The J gene is TRBJ2-1, the V gene TRBV11-1; D remains unclear. Germline V CDR1 and CDR2: SGHAT, FQDESV (reference sequence). V was shortened by 2 bases and J by 8 bases, with 10 bases between the two germline ends. The CDR3 runs to 13 residues. DNA of the CDR3: TGTGCCAGCAGCTTATTTTTACGGGATGAGCAGTTCTTC. It specifies CASSLFLRDEQFF.

The chain joins TRBV7-2 to TRBJ2-5; possible D gene TRBD1, 6 bases. The CDR3 length is 13 residues. V lost 5 bases and J 5 bases, leaving 12 bases between the germline ends. Germline CDR1 and CDR2: SGHTA and FQGNSA. The CDR3 nucleotides are TGTGCCAGCAGCCCCGGGACATCGGAGACCCAGTACTTC. Translating it yields CASSPGTSETQYF.

The CDR3 protein is CASSATVLLYEQFF. In nucleotides, the CDR3 is TGTGCCAGTAGTGCGACTGTTCTTTTGTATGAGCAGTTCTTC. The chain has TRBV19 and TRBJ2-1; no firm D call. CDR1 is LNHDA and CDR2 is SQIVND in the germline V gene (reference sequence). V was clipped by 5 bases and J by 8 bases, with 16 bases between them. The CDR3 length is 14 residues.

The chain is built from TRBV19 and TRBJ1-1; TRBD1 matches 10 bases. This CDR3 is built from 15 residues. CDR1 is LNHDA and CDR2 is SQIVND in the germline V gene (reference sequence). With 6 bases clipped from V and 6 bases from J, the junction kept 10 bases outside the gene matches. The CDR3, as DNA: TGTGCCAGTAGGACAGGGGGCGAGGGTAGGTCTGAAGCTTTCTTT. As protein: CASRTGGEGRSEAFF.

The genes are TRBV28 and TRBJ1-1, with D perhaps TRBD1 (5 bases). This CDR3 comprises 14 residues. The V gene's germline CDR1 is MDHEN and CDR2 SYDVKM. Trimming stripped 3 bases from V and 8 bases from J, with 16 bases between. As DNA, the CDR3 is TGTGCCAGCAGTTTCTGGGCGACGGGGGGAGAAGCTTTCTTT. Translating it yields CASSFWATGGEAFF. The variable domain in full, completed from reference TRBV28 and TRBJ1-1, reads DVKVTQSSRYLVKRTGEKVFLECVQDMDHENMFWYRQDPGLGLRLIYFSYDVKMKEKGDIPEGYSVSREKKERFSLILESASTNQTSMYLCASSFWATGGEAFFGQGTRLTVV.

The chain uses TRBV5-1 and TRBJ2-3; TRBD2 agrees at 13 bases. This CDR3 is 17 amino acids long. Germline values: CDR1 SGHRS, CDR2 YFSETQ. Trimming at V came to 2 bases and at J to 2 bases, leaving 5 bases not matched to a gene. The CDR3 DNA sequence: TGCGCCAGCAGCTTCAGTGGGACTAGCGGGACCACAGATACGCAGTATTTT. It translates to CASSFSGTSGTTDTQYF.

The V and J genes are TRBV5-6 and TRBJ2-5, with 8 bases that match TRBD2. In germline, CDR1 is SGHDT, CDR2 YYEEEE. There are 14 residues in the CDR3. V shed 1 base, J shed 5 bases, and the junction held 4 bases outside the gene matches. In DNA form, the CDR3 reads TGTGCCAGCAGCTTGAGCGGGAGAGGGGAGACCCAGTACTTC. The encoded protein is CASSLSGRGETQYF.

This clone was seen ten or more times. This sequence joins TRBV28 and TRBJ2-7; 10 bases are a match to TRBD1. CDR1 and CDR2 from the germline V gene are MDHEN and SYDVKM. The V and J ends lost 3 bases and 7 bases, in that order; junction bases with no gene match: 3. This CDR3 is built from 13 residues. CDR3 sequence: CASSFGTGVEQYF. CDR3 DNA sequence: TGTGCCAGCAGTTTTGGGACAGGGGTTGAGCAGTACTTC.

V usage is TRBV5-5 and J usage is TRBJ2-7; 8 nucleotides align to TRBD2. CDR3 length: 14 amino acids. V gave up 3 bases and J gave up 3 bases; unmatched junction bases: 5. Germline CDR1 SGHKS, CDR2 YYEKEE (reference sequence). CDR3 sequence (DNA): TGTGCCAGCAGCTACGCCGGGAGGGACTACGAGCAGTACTTC. Protein: CASSYAGRDYEQYF.

V is TRBV6-6 and J is TRBJ2-7, with TRBD2 matching 10 bases. The CDR3 is 13 amino acids. The germline V gene encodes CDR1 MNHNY and CDR2 SVGAGI (reference sequence). The junction had 3 bases not matched to a gene; V was cut back by 7 bases and J by 3 bases. CDR3 DNA: TGTGCCAGCATGGCTAGCGGGAGCTACGAGCAGTACTTC. It specifies CASMASGSYEQYF.